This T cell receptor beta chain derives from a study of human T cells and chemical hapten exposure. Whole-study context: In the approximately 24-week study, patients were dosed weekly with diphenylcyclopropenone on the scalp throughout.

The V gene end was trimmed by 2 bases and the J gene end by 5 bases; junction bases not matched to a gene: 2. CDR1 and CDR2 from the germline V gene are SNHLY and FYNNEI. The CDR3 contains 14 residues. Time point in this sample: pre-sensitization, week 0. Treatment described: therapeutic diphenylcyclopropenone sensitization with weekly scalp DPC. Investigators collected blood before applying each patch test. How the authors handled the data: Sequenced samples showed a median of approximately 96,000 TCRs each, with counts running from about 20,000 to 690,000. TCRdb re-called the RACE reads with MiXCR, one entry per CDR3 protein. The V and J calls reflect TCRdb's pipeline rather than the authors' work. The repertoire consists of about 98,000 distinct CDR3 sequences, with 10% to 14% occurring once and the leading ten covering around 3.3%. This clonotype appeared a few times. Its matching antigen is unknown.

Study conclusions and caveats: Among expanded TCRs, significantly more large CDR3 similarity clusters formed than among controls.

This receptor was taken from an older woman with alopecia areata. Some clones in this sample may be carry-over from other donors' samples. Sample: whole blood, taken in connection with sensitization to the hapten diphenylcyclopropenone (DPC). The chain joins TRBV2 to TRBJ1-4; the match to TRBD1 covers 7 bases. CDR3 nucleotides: TGTGCCAGCAGTGAAAACAGGGGCAATGAAAAACTGTTTTTT. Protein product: CASSENRGNEKLFF.